This TCR beta chain was profiled in a study of cytomegalovirus exposure and HLA in healthy donors. Whole-study findings and limits: Segments of the TCR beta V type were, in most cases, productive about 90% or about 30% of the time in an earlier analysis.

As for this clone: The antigen is not known.

Donors consisted of healthy bone marrow donors. PCR employed 60 Vbeta and 13 Jbeta primers. As handled by the study authors: In a later analysis, 70 million to 80 million unique TCR beta chains included roughly 11 million shared by two or more donors. Profiling relied on immunoSEQ multiplex PCR, and the TCRdb table lists in-frame clones only, not all of them. Clonal size and the V and J genes are those of that table, whereas D and trimming came from the DNA. The data show around 50,000 clones, and the top ten clones hold more than 10%. This receptor was taken from a woman under 40 in good health and CMV-seropositive. The sample consisted of PBMCs.

The CDR3 reads CASGSRTLGSPLHF. As DNA, the CDR3 is TGCGCCAGCGGGAGTAGAACCCTTGGTTCACCCCTCCACTTT. The rearrangement uses TRBV10-2 and TRBJ1-6; unclear D gene. In germline, CDR1 is WSHSY, CDR2 SAAADI. CDR3 length: 14 amino acids. V was pared by 8 bases and J by 9 bases, with 17 bases between.